This is a list of T cell receptor beta chains from one sample in a study of blood T cell repertoires in COVID-19. Sequencing used immunoSEQ multiplex PCR; TCRdb keeps in-frame clones, though not all of them. The table includes 200,000 to 300,000 clones, approximately 90% detected once. The source material was PBMCs or T cells enriched from blood (not recorded which). Source of these receptors: a middle-aged man who had recovered from COVID-19. The CDR3 runs from the conserved cysteine through the conserved F or W. Each record gives: J gene, clone size, V gene, D gene, CDR3 DNA, CDR3 protein. A D gene is named only where the DNA matches it firmly. Clone sizes are given selectively: once, few, many, or a class where the clone is expanded.

>TRBJ1-5|.|TRBV2|.
TGTGCCAGCAGCGGAAGGGGGTATAGCAATCAGCCCCAGCATTTT
CASSGRGYSNQPQHF
>TRBJ2-5|.|TRBV28|TRBD2
TGTGCCAGCAGGCCCCGTAGCGGGAGGTGGTACCAAGAGACCCAGTACTTC
CASRPRSGRWYQETQYF
>TRBJ2-3|.|TRBV4-3|TRBD1
TGCGCCAGCAGCCACGTACAGGGGGCATCGGATACGCAGTATTTT
CASSHVQGASDTQYF
>TRBJ2-7|.|TRBV27|TRBD1
TGTGCCAGCAGTTTATTCAGGGGGCACTACGAGCAGTACTTC
CASSLFRGHYEQYF
>TRBJ2-7|once|TRBV6-5|TRBD1
TGTGCCAGCAGTAACCTAGGACAGGGGGCACGGGAGCAGTACTTC
CASSNLGQGAREQYF
>TRBJ1-2|.|TRBV29-1|.
TGCAGCGTGGATCAGGGAGGCTACACCTTC
CSVDQGGYTF
>TRBJ1-1|.|TRBV5-1|TRBD1
TGCGCCAGCAGCCCGTGGACAGGGGGCGGCACTGAAGCTTTCTTT
CASSPWTGGGTEAFF
>TRBJ2-2|.|TRBV5-1|.
TGCGCCAGCAGCTTGGGTCACGGGGAGCTGTTTTTT
CASSLGHGELFF
>TRBJ2-7|.|TRBV5-1|TRBD2
TGCGCCAGCAGCTTGGGGACGGGACTAGCGTACGAGCAGTACTTC
CASSLGTGLAYEQYF
>TRBJ1-3|.|TRBV5-1|TRBD1
TGCGCCAGCAGCTGGGGACAGAGCTCTGGAAACACCATATATTTT
CASSWGQSSGNTIYF
>TRBJ2-2|.|TRBV7-9|TRBD1
TGTGCCAGCAGCTTAGGGATTTTTTCCAGGGGGCTCTACACCGGGGAGCTGTTTTTT
CASSLGIFSRGLYTGELFF
>TRBJ1-2|.|TRBV3-1/TRBV3-2|TRBD1
TGTGCCAGCAGCCCCACCGGGACAGGGGCTGGCTACACCTTC
CASSPTGTGAGYTF
>TRBJ2-3|.|TRBV11-2|.
TGTGCCAGCAGCTTAGATCGGTTAGCAAGAGATACGCAGTATTTT
CASSLDRLARDTQYF
>TRBJ2-1|.|TRBV11-1|.
TGTGCCAGCAGCGCGACTACTGGGTCAAACAATGAGCAGTTCTTC
CASSATTGSNNEQFF
>TRBJ2-3|.|TRBV6-1|TRBD2
TGTGCCAGCAGTGTGGGATCGACTAGCGGGGCCACAGATACGCAGTATTTT
CASSVGSTSGATDTQYF
>TRBJ1-1|.|TRBV2|.
TGTGCCAGCAGTCACCGGACGGGGGAAGCTTTCTTT
CASSHRTGEAFF
>TRBJ2-1|.|TRBV9|.
TGTGCCAGCAGTGTAGCGAGCCTAAGCTCCTACAATGAGCAGTTCTTC
CASSVASLSSYNEQFF
>TRBJ2-7|.|TRBV20-1|.
TGCAGTGCTAGCGGGGGCTACGAGCAGTACTTC
CSASGGYEQYF
>TRBJ2-3|.|TRBV11-2|.
TGTGCCAGCAGCATGCAGTCTAGCACAGATACGCAGTATTTT
CASSMQSSTDTQYF
>TRBJ1-1|.|TRBV7-9|.
TGTGCCAGCAGCTTGAGGGATGAAGCTTTCTTT
CASSLRDEAFF
>TRBJ1-5|.|TRBV19|.
TGTGCCAGTAGTATAGGGAGGTCTTCAGGTCAGCCCCAGCATTTT
CASSIGRSSGQPQHF
>TRBJ1-5|.|TRBV27|.
TGTGCCAGCAGTTTCTCCGGCAGGAGGAATCAGCCCCAGCATTTT
CASSFSGRRNQPQHF
>TRBJ2-2|.|TRBV7-3|TRBD1
TGTGCCAGCAGCTTAAACCCGACAGGGGTGGTCACCGGGGAGCTGTTTTTT
CASSLNPTGVVTGELFF
>TRBJ1-2|.|TRBV6-2/TRBV6-3|TRBD1
TGTGCCAGCAGTTCCCACCGGACAGGGTCGCCCTATGGCTACACCTTC
CASSSHRTGSPYGYTF
>TRBJ2-7|.|TRBV18|TRBD2
TGTGCCAGCTCTGGGAGCGGGAGATTCTACGAGCAGTACTTC
CASSGSGRFYEQYF
>TRBJ1-1|.|TRBV28|.
TGTGCCAGCGGCGTCCAGCGGGCTTTCTTT
CASGVQRAFF
>TRBJ1-2|.|TRBV30|.
TGTGCCTGGGGCAGGGGTTATGGCTACACCTTC
CAWGRGYGYTF
>TRBJ2-3|.|TRBV5-1|TRBD1
TGCGCCAGCAGCTTGCAGGGGGCGAGCCCAGATACGCAGTATTTT
CASSLQGASPDTQYF
>TRBJ2-5|.|TRBV11-1|TRBD2
TGTGCCAGCAGCTTAGCGGCTCGATTCGGACTAGCTCAAGAGACCCAGTACTTC
CASSLAARFGLAQETQYF
>TRBJ1-4|.|TRBV15|.
TGTGCCACCAGCAGAGAAGAGTCACCCCGTCCGTTTTTT
CATSREESPRPFF
>TRBJ1-4|.|TRBV15|.
TGTGCCTCTCGACCGATAGGGGGGGCGAATGAAAAACTGTTTTTT
CASRPIGGANEKLFF
>TRBJ1-5|.|TRBV4-2|.
TGTGCCAGCAGCCAAGTCGGCGAGGGCAATCAGCCCCAGCATTTT
CASSQVGEGNQPQHF
>TRBJ1-3|.|TRBV10-3|.
TGTGCCATCAGTGAAAATCTGGGAAACACCATATATTTT
CAISENLGNTIYF
>TRBJ2-7|few|TRBV11-2|.
TGTGCCAGCAGCACCGGCCGGGACTACGAGCAGTACTTC
CASSTGRDYEQYF
>TRBJ1-5|.|TRBV27|.
TGTGCCAGCAGTTTATACGGCGGAGTCAATCAGCCCCAGCATTTT
CASSLYGGVNQPQHF
>TRBJ2-7|.|TRBV28|TRBD2
TGTGCCAGCAGTTTAGCGGGAGGGAACGAGCAGTACTTC
CASSLAGGNEQYF
>TRBJ1-2|.|TRBV29-1|.
TGCAGCGCTGTACTCACAGATAACTATGGCTACACCTTC
CSAVLTDNYGYTF
>TRBJ1-4|once|TRBV21-1|.
TGTGCCAGCAGCAAAGACAGGACAGGGGGCTACGCAACTAATGAAAAACTGTTTTTT
CASSKDRTGGYATNEKLFF
>TRBJ2-7|few|TRBV3-1/TRBV3-2|TRBD1
TGTGCCAGCAGCCAGACAGGGCTCGACTACGAGCAGTACTTC
CASSQTGLDYEQYF
>TRBJ1-1|.|TRBV2|.
TGTGCCAGCCAGAGCGTGAGGGGGACGAACACTGAAGCTTTCTTT
CASQSVRGTNTEAFF
>TRBJ2-7|.|TRBV5-1|.
TGCGCCAGCAGCTTGGACGCAGGGGATCAGTACGAGCAGTACTTC
CASSLDAGDQYEQYF
>TRBJ2-7|.|TRBV19|TRBD2
TGTGCCAGTAGTAAACTCGGGACTACCTACGAGCAGTACTTC
CASSKLGTTYEQYF
>TRBJ2-7|once|TRBV4-3|.
TGCGCCAGCAGCCAGGAGATTGCAAGCTACGAGCAGTACTTC
CASSQEIASYEQYF
>TRBJ2-7|.|TRBV12-5|.
TGTGCTAGTGGTTTGGTACAGGGTAGCGAGCAGTACTTC
CASGLVQGSEQYF
>TRBJ2-3|.|TRBV5-4|.
TGTGCCAGCAGCCCGTCTGGGGACATCACAGATACGCAGTATTTT
CASSPSGDITDTQYF
>TRBJ2-1|.|TRBV18|TRBD2
TGTGCCAGCTCACCCGGGACTATCTACAATGAGCAGTTCTTC
CASSPGTIYNEQFF
>TRBJ2-2|.|TRBV30|.
TGTGCCTTCAAAAAGGGGGACCTGAACACCGGGGAGCTGTTTTTT
CAFKKGDLNTGELFF
>TRBJ1-2|.|TRBV18|TRBD1
TGTGCCAGCTCGCCCGACAGGGCCCCGGACTATGGCTACACCTTC
CASSPDRAPDYGYTF
>TRBJ1-1|few|TRBV21-1|.
TGTGCCAGCAGCAAGAGCAGGGGAGAAGACACTGAAGCTTTCTTT
CASSKSRGEDTEAFF
>TRBJ1-2|.|TRBV12-3/TRBV12-4|.
TGTGCCAGCAGAGGTCCCAGCAGGGGCTACACCTTC
CASRGPSRGYTF
>TRBJ1-4|.|TRBV3-1/TRBV3-2|.
TGTGCCAGCAGCCAAGACGGAGGGGGGGCGGAGGAAAAACTGTTTTTT
CASSQDGGGAEEKLFF
>TRBJ1-1|.|TRBV5-1|.
TGCGCCAGCACGTCAATCGGGGGGAACACTGAAGCTTTCTTT
CASTSIGGNTEAFF
>TRBJ1-5|few|TRBV6-5|.
TGTGCCAGCAGCACCCAGGGGAACAATCAGCCCCAGCATTTT
CASSTQGNNQPQHF